These T cell receptor beta chains were read from a single sample in a study of T cell changes during pregnancy in multiple sclerosis. TCRdb's copy holds only in-frame clones and misses some; the assay was immunoSEQ multiplex PCR. This sample has more than 45,000 clones, with under 95% found just once. The source was CD4+ T cells from peripheral blood mononuclear cells, collected in the second trimester of pregnancy. The receptors shown here come from a female donor with multiple sclerosis, enrolled in a pregnancy study. Each CDR3 is given with its conserved first and last residue. A D gene is named only where the DNA matches it firmly. Clone size is not always given. Where it is, it says once, few, many or a class for expanded clones.

>TRBD2|TRBJ2-1|once|TRBV27
TGTGCCAGCAGTTTTCAGCGGGGGGCCAGCTCCTACAATGAGCAGTTCTTC
CASSFQRGASSYNEQFF
>NA|TRBJ2-7|NA|TRBV7-2
TGTGCCAGCAGCTTAGCGATGTCAGGGTCAGGCTACGAGCAGTACTTC
CASSLAMSGSGYEQYF
>TRBD1|TRBJ2-7|NA|TRBV6-5
TGTGCCAGCAGGCCCGGCTCAGGGGGCGCCTACGAGCAGTACTTC
CASRPGSGGAYEQYF
>NA|TRBJ1-6|once|TRBV14
TGTGCCAGCAGCCAAGTCCGGAATTCACCCCTCCACTTT
CASSQVRNSPLHF
>TRBD1|TRBJ1-2|NA|TRBV7-9
TGTGCCAGCAGCAAAAGAACCGGGACAGGGGATGGCTACACCTTC
CASSKRTGTGDGYTF
>TRBD1|TRBJ1-5|NA|TRBV2
TGTGCCAGCGCGACAGGGGTGGGCCTTTTTCATTTT
CASATGVGLFHF
>NA|TRBJ2-2|NA|TRBV4-3
TGCGCCAGCAGCCAGCCTGGTGGGAGGGGGGCCGGGGAGCTGTTTTTT
CASSQPGGRGAGELFF
>NA|TRBJ1-2|NA|TRBV2
TGTGCCAGCAGTGATCTCCAGGGTAGGGGTGGCTACACCTTC
CASSDLQGRGGYTF
>NA|TRBJ1-1|once|TRBV30
TGTGCCTGGAGTTTGCGGGCTGAAGCTTTCTTT
CAWSLRAEAFF
>NA|TRBJ1-5|NA|TRBV4-3
TGCGCCAGCAGCCAAGCAGAAAATAGCAATCAGCCCCAGCATTTT
CASSQAENSNQPQHF
>NA|TRBJ2-3|NA|TRBV5-1
TGCGCCAGCAGCTTGGACTACCCTCAAGATACGCAGTATTTT
CASSLDYPQDTQYF
>TRBD1|TRBJ1-1|NA|TRBV7-9
TGTGCCAGCAGCTTCCTACAGATACAGGGGGCCACTGAAGCTTTCTTT
CASSFLQIQGATEAFF
>NA|TRBJ1-3|once|TRBV6-5
TGTGCCAGCAGTTACTCCCCGGGGGCTGGAAACACCATATATTTT
CASSYSPGAGNTIYF
>TRBD1|TRBJ2-5|NA|TRBV11-3
TGTGCCAGCAGCAGAGGGACAGTAGACGAAGAGACCCAGTACTTC
CASSRGTVDEETQYF
>TRBD1|TRBJ2-1|NA|TRBV7-9
TGTGCCAGCAGCTTGGAGTTCGGACAGGCCTACAATGAGCAGTTCTTC
CASSLEFGQAYNEQFF
>NA|TRBJ1-2|few|TRBV19
TGTGCCAGTAGTATTGTCAGGGTGCTGCGCGTTTCGGACTACACCTTC
CASSIVRVLRVSDYTF
>NA|TRBJ2-2|few|TRBV15
TGTGCCACCAGCAGCGGGGGGAACACCGGGGAGCTGTTTTTT
CATSSGGNTGELFF
>TRBD2|TRBJ2-3|NA|TRBV6-1
TGTGCCAGCAAGACCGGGGGGTGGGCAGATACGCAGTATTTT
CASKTGGWADTQYF
>NA|TRBJ2-5|NA|TRBV5-4
TGTGCCAGCTCCCGAGGAGGGAAAGAAGAGACCCAGTACTTC
CASSRGGKEETQYF
>NA|TRBJ1-2|few|TRBV19
TGTGCCAGTAGTATTAGTGAAGGCTACACCTTC
CASSISEGYTF
>TRBD2|TRBJ2-1|NA|TRBV5-8
TGTGCCAGCAGCTTGTCTAGCGGGGAAATTTACAATGAGCAGTTCTTC
CASSLSSGEIYNEQFF
>TRBD1|TRBJ2-3|NA|TRBV25-1
TGTGCCAGCAGCAAGGGGGCGGCAGATACGCAGTATTTT
CASSKGAADTQYF
>TRBD2|TRBJ2-5|NA|TRBV6-6
TGTGCCAGCAGTTACAGGGAGGGTGAGACCCAGTACTTC
CASSYREGETQYF
>NA|TRBJ2-5|NA|TRBV4-3
TGCGCCAGCAGCCAAGACCCGGGGGGCCTACAAGAGACCCAGTACTTC
CASSQDPGGLQETQYF
>NA|TRBJ2-7|NA|TRBV18
TGTGCCAGCTCTCGACAGAAGGGTAGCGGCTACGAGCAGTACTTC
CASSRQKGSGYEQYF
>TRBD2|TRBJ2-3|NA|TRBV10-3
TGTGCCATCAGTGAGACTAGCGGGGGCACAGATACGCAGTATTTT
CAISETSGGTDTQYF
>TRBD1|TRBJ1-6|NA|TRBV14
TGTGCCAGCAGGAGGGGACAGGGGAATTCACCCCTCCACTTT
CASRRGQGNSPLHF
>TRBD1|TRBJ1-5|NA|TRBV6-1
TGTGCCAGCAGTGGGGGACAGGGGATCAATCAGCCCCAGCATTTT
CASSGGQGINQPQHF